This T cell receptor beta chain is drawn from a study of low-dose radiotherapy and immunotherapy resistance in tumors. For the study at large: Fractions of 1 Gy went to Cohort 2 every two weeks, for 13 Gy over 26 weeks. Oral aspirin at 300 mg was taken daily by patients for four cycles, beginning on cycle 1 day 1.

Regarding time point: before trial treatment. It was nivolumab, ipilimumab, aspirin, low-dose cyclophosphamide and low-dose radiotherapy that donors received. This clonotype was found many times. CDR1 and CDR2 from the germline V gene are SQVTM and ANQGSEA. CDR3 length: 13 amino acids. V lost 6 bases and J lost 3, with 14 bases in between. Alpha and beta chains were covered, as first-strand cDNA relied on TRAV- and TRBV-specific primers. A roughly 22-cycle PCR with a constant-region primer and V-primer adapter amplified TCRs. Amplification of isolated mRNA was accomplished via in vitro transcription. MiXCR, run by TCRdb on the reads, gives a single entry per CDR3 protein. The sample lists about 64,000 distinct CDR3 sequences, around 27% occurring once.

The chain employs TRBV29-1 and TRBJ1-1; D is unresolved. The source is a male donor with rectosigmoid adenocarcinoma. The specimen was PBMCs, collected before treatment. CDR3 in DNA: TGCAGCGTGAAGGGTCGCGGCCACACTGAAGCTTTCTTT. Its protein is CSVKGRGHTEAFF.